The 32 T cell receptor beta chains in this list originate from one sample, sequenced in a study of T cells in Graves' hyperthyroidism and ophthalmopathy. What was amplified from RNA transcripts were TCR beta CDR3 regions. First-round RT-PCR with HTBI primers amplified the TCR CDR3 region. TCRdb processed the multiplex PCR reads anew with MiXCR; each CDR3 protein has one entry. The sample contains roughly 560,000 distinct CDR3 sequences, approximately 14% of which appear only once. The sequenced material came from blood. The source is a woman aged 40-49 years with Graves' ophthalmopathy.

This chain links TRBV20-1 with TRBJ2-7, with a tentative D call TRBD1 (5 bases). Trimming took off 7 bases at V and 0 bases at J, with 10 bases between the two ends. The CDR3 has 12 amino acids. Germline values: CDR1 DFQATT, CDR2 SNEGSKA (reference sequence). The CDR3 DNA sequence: TGCAGTGTAACGGACAACTCCTACGAGCAGTACTTC. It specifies CSVTDNSYEQYF.

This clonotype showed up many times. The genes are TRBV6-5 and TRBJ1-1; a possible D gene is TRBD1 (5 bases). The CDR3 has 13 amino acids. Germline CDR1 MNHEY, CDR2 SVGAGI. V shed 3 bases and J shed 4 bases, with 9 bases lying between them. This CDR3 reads CASSYGGGTEAFF. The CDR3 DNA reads TGTGCCAGCAGTTATGGGGGAGGCACTGAAGCTTTCTTT.

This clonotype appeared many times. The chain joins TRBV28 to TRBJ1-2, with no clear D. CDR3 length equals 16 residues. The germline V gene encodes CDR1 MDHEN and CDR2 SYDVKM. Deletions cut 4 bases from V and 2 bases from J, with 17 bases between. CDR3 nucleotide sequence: TGTGCCAGCAGTTCACCCCGACGAGAAGGAAACTATGGCTACACCTTC. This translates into CASSSPRREGNYGYTF.

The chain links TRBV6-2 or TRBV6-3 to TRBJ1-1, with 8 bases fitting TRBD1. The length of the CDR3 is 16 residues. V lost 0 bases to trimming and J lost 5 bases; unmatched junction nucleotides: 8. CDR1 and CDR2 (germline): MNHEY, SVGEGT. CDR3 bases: TGTGCCAGCAGTTACTCGAGGCAGGGGGCTCGGACTGAAGCTTTCTTT. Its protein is CASSYSRQGARTEAFF.

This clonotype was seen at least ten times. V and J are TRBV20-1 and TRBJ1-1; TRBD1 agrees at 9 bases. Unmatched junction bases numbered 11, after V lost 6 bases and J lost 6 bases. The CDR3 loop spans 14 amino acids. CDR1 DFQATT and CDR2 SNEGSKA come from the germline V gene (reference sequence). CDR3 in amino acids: CSARATGGMAEAFF. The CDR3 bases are TGCAGTGCCCGGGCCACAGGGGGCATGGCTGAAGCTTTCTTT.

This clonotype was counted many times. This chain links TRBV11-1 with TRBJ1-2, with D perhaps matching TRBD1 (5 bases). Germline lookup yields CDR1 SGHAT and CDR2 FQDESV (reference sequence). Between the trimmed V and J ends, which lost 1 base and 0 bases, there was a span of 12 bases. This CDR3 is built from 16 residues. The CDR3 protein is CASSLGRESANYGYTF. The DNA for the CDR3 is TGTGCCAGCAGCTTAGGCAGGGAATCGGCTAACTATGGCTACACCTTC. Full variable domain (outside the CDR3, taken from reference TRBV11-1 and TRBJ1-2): EAEVAQSPRYKITEKSQAVAFWCDPISGHATLYWYRQILGQGPELLVQFQDESVVDDSQLPKDRFSAERLKGVDSTLKIQPAELGDSAMYLCASSLGRESANYGYTFGSGTRLTVV.

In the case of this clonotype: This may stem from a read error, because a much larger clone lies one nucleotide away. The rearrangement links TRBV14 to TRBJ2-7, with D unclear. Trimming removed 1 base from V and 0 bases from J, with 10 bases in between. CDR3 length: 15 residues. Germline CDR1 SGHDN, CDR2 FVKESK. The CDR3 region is CASSQVLGVSYEQYF. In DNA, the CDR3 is TGTGCCAGCAGCCAAGTCCTGGGCGTCTCCTACGAGCAGTACTTC.

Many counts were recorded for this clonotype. CDR3 in DNA: TGTGCCAGCAGCTTGTCTGTGTTGGGTGAGCAGTACTTC. Translating it yields CASSLSVLGEQYF. The chain links TRBV5-6 to TRBJ2-7; D is unresolved. Per germline, CDR1 SGHDT and CDR2 YYEEEE. Trimming removed 1 base from V and 7 bases from J, with 12 bases in between. The CDR3 extends over 13 amino acids.

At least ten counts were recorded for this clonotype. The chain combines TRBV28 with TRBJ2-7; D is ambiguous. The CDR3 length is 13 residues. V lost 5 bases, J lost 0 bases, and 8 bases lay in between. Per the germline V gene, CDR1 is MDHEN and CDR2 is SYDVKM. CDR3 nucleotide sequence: TGTGCCAGCAGTCGACGGAACTCCTACGAGCAGTACTTC. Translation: CASSRRNSYEQYF. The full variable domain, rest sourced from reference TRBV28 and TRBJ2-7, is DVKVTQSSRYLVKRTGEKVFLECVQDMDHENMFWYRQDPGLGLRLIYFSYDVKMKEKGDIPEGYSVSREKKERFSLILESASTNQTSMYLCASSRRNSYEQYFGPGTRLTVT.

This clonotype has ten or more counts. The CDR3 DNA is TGTGCCAGCAGCCCACCCCTGCGGGAGGCTCAAGAGACCCAGTACTTC. Protein sequence: CASSPPLREAQETQYF. This chain links TRBV7-9 with TRBJ2-5; 8 nucleotides agree with TRBD2. V lost 5 bases and J lost 2; bases outside the gene matches: 10. CDR1 SEHNR and CDR2 FQNEAQ come from the germline V gene (reference sequence). The CDR3 extends over 16 amino acids.

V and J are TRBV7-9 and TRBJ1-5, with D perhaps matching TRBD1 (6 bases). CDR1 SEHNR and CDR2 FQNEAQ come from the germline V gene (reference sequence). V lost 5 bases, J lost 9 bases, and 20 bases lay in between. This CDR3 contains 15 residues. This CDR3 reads CASSQGRLTGGPQHF. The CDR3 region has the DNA TGTGCCAGCAGCCAGGGGAGGTTGACCGGAGGGCCCCAGCATTTT.

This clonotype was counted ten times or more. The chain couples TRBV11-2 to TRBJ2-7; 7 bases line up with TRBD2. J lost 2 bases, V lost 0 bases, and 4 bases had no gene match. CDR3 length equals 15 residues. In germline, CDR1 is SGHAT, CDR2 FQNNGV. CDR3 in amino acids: CASSLDSGTTYEQYF. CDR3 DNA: TGTGCCAGCAGCTTAGATTCCGGGACTACCTACGAGCAGTACTTC.

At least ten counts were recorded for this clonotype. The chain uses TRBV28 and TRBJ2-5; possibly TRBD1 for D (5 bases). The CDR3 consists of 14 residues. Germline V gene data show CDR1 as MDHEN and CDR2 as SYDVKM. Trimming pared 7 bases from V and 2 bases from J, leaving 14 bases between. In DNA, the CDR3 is TGTGCCAGCACCATCGACAGAAGTCAAGAGACCCAGTACTTC. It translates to CASTIDRSQETQYF.

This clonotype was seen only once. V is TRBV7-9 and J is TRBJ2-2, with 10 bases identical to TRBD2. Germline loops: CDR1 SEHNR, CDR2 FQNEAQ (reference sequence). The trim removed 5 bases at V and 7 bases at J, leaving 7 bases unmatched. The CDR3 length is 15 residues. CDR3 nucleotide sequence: TGTGCCAGCAGCCCAGGGACTAGCGAATTCGGGGAGCTGTTTTTT. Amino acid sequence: CASSPGTSEFGELFF.

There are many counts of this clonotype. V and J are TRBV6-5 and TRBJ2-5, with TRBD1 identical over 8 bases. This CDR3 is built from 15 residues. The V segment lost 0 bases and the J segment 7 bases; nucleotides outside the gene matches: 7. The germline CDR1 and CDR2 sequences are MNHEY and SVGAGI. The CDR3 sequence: CASSYSRGTGGTQYF. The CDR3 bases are TGTGCCAGCAGTTACTCGAGGGGGACAGGTGGGACCCAGTACTTC.

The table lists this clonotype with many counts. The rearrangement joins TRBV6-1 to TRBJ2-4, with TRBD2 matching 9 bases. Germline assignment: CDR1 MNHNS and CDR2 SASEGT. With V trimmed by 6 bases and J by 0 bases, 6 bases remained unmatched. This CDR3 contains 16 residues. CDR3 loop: CASSLGLAVAKNIQYF. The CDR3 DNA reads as TGTGCCAGCAGCCTGGGACTAGCTGTAGCCAAAAACATTCAGTACTTC.

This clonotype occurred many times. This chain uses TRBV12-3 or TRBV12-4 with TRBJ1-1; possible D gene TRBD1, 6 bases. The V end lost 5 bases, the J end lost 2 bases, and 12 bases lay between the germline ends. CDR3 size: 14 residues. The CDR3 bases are TGTGCCAGCAGTCGCGGGACAATAAACACTGAAGCTTTCTTT. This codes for CASSRGTINTEAFF.

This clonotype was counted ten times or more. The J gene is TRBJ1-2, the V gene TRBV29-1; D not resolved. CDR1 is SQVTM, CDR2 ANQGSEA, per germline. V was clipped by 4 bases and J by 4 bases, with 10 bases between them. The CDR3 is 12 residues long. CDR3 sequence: CSVAFSVYGYTF. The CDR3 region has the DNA TGCAGCGTTGCGTTCAGCGTCTATGGCTACACCTTC.

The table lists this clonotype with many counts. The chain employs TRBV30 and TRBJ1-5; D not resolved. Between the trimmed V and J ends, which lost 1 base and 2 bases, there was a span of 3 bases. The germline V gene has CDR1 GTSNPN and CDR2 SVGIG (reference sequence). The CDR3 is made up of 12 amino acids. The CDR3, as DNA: TGTGCCTGGAGTGCGGGCAATCAGCCCCAGCATTTT. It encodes CAWSAGNQPQHF.

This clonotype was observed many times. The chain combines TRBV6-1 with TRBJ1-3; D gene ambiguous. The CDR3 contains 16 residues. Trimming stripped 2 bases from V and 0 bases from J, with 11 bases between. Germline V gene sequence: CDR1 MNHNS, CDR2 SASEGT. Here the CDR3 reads CASSEILAHSGNTIYF. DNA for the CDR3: TGTGCCAGCAGTGAAATTTTGGCGCACTCTGGAAACACCATATATTTT.

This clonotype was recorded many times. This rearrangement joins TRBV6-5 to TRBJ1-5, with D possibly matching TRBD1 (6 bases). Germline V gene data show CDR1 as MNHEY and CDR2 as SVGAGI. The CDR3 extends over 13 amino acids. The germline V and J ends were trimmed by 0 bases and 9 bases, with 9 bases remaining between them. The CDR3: CASSYSRGAPQHF. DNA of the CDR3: TGTGCCAGCAGTTACTCGAGGGGGGCGCCCCAGCATTTT.

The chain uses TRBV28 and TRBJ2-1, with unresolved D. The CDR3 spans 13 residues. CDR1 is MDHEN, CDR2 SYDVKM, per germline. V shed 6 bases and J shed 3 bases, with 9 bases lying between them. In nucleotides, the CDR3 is TGTGCCAGCAGGGATGGTGGCTACAATGAGCAGTTCTTC. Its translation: CASRDGGYNEQFF. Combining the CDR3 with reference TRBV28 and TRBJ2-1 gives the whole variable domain DVKVTQSSRYLVKRTGEKVFLECVQDMDHENMFWYRQDPGLGLRLIYFSYDVKMKEKGDIPEGYSVSREKKERFSLILESASTNQTSMYLCASRDGGYNEQFFGPGTRLTVL.

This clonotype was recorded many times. CDR3 in amino acids: CAISDGTGSGHEQYF. CDR3 nucleotides: TGTGCCATCAGTGACGGTACAGGGTCCGGACACGAGCAGTACTTC. The chain recombines TRBV10-3 with TRBJ2-7; a weak D match, TRBD1 (6 bases). The CDR3 has 15 amino acids. CDR1 and CDR2 from the germline V gene are ENHRY and SYGVKD. V lost 3 bases and J 5 bases, leaving 17 bases between the germline ends.

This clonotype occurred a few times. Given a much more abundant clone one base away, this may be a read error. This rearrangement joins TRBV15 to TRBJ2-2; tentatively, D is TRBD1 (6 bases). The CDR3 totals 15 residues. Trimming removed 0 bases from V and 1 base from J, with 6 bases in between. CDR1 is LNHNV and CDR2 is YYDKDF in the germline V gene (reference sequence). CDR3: CATSRDRGNTGELFF. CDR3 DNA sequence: TGTGCCACCAGCAGAGACAGGGGGAACACCGGGGAGCTGTTTTTT.

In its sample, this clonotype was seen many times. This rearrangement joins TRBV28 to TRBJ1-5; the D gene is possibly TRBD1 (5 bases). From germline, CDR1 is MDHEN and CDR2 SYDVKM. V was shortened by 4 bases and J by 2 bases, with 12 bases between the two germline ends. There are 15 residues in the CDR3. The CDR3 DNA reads TGTGCCAGCAGTTGGGTCGAACAGGGCAATCAGCCCCAGCATTTT. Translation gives CASSWVEQGNQPQHF.

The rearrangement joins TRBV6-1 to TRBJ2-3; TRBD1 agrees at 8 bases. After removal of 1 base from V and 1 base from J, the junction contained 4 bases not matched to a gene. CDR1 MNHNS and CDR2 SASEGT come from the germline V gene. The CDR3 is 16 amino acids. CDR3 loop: CASSEGQGFGTDTQYF. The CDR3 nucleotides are TGTGCCAGCAGTGAAGGACAGGGGTTTGGCACAGATACGCAGTATTTT.

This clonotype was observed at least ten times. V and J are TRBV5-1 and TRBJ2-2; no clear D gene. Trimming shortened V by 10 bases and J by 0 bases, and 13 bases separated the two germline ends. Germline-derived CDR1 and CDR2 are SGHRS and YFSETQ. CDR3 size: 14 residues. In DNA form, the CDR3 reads TGCGCCTGCAAGCAGGCCACGAACACCGGGGAGCTGTTTTTT. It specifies CACKQATNTGELFF.

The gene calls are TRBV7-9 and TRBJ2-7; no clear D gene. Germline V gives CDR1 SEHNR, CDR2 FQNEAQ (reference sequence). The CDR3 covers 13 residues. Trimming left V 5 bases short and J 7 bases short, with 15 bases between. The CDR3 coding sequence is TGTGCCAGCAGCGGCTCTGAAGGAGCTGAGCAGTACTTC. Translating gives CASSGSEGAEQYF.

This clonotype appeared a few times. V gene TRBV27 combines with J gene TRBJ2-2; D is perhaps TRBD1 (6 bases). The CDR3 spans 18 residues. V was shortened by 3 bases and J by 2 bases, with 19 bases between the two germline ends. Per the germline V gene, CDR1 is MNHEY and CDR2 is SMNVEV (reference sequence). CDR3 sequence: CASSFLQTSGVNTGELFF. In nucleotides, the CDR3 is TGTGCCAGCAGTTTCCTACAGACCTCAGGGGTCAACACCGGGGAGCTGTTTTTT.

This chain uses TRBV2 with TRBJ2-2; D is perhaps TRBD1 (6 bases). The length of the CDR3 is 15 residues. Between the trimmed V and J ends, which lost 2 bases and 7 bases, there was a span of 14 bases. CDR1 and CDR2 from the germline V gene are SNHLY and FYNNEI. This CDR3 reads CASSETQGAFGELFF. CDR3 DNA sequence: TGTGCCAGCAGTGAAACACAGGGTGCTTTCGGGGAGCTGTTTTTT.

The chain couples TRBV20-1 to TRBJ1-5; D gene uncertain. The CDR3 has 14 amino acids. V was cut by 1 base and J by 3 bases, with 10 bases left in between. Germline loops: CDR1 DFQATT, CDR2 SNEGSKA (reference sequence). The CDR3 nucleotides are TGCAGTGCTAGAGTCGACACGCTCAATCAGCCCCAGCATTTT. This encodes CSARVDTLNQPQHF.

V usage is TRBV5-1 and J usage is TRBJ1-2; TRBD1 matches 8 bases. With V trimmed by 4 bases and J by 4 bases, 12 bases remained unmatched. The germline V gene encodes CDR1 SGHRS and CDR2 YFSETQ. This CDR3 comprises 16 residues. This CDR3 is CASSGGTGPMGYGYTF. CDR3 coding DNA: TGCGCCAGCAGCGGCGGGACAGGACCCATGGGCTATGGCTACACCTTC.